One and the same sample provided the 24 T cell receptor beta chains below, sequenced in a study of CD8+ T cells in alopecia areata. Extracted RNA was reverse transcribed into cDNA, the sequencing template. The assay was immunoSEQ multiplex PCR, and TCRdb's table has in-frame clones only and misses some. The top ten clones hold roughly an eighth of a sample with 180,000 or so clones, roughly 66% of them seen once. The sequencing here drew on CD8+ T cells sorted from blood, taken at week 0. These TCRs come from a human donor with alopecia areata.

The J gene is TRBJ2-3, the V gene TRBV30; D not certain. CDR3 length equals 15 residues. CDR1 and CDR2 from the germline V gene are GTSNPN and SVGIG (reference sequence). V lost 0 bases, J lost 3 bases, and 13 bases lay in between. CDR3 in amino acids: CAWSVDTSRTDTQYF. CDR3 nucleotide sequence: TGTGCCTGGAGTGTCGATACATCGCGTACAGATACGCAGTATTTT. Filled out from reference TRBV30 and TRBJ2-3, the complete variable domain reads SQTIHQWPATLVQPVGSPLSLECTVEGTSNPNLYWYRQAAGRGLQLLFYSVGIGQISSEVPQNLSASRPQDRQFILSSKKLLLSDSGFYLCAWSVDTSRTDTQYFGPGTRLTVL.

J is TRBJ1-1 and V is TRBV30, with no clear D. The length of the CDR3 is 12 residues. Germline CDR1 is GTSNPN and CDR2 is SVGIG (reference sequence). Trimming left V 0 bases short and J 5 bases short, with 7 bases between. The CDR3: CAWSVTGTEAFF. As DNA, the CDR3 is TGTGCCTGGAGTGTTACTGGGACTGAAGCTTTCTTT.

The CDR3 coding sequence is TGTGCCAGCTCACCAGGCCGGGGAGACGAAAAACTGTTTTTT. Protein product: CASSPGRGDEKLFF. This chain connects TRBV18 to TRBJ1-4; the D is unclear. Trimming left V 2 bases short and J 8 bases short, with 12 bases between. This CDR3 spans 14 amino acids. CDR1 and CDR2 from the germline V gene are KGHSH and LQKENI.

The CDR3 region is CASSSSTRGFWGDEQFF. DNA for the CDR3: TGTGCCAGCAGCTCCTCGACGCGGGGGTTCTGGGGAGATGAGCAGTTCTTC. The genes are TRBV9 and TRBJ2-1; 7 bases are shared with TRBD2. The germline gives CDR1 SGDLS, CDR2 YYNGEE. Unmatched junction bases numbered 18, after V lost 4 bases and J lost 8 bases. CDR3 length: 17 residues.

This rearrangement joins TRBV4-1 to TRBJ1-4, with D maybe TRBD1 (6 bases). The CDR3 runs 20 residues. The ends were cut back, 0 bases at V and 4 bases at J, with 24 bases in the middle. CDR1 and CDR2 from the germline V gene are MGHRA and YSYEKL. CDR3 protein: CASSQDDQSLGGFGNEKLFF. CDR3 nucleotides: TGCGCCAGCAGCCAAGACGACCAATCTCTAGGGGGGTTCGGTAATGAAAAACTGTTTTTT.

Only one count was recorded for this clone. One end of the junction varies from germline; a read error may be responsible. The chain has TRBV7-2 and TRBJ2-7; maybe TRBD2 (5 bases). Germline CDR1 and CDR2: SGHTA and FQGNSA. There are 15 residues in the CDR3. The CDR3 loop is CASSLVESGRYELYF. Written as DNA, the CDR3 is TGTGCCAGCAGCTTAGTGGAGAGCGGTCGGTACGAGCTGTACTTC. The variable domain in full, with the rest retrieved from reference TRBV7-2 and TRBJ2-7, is GAGVSQSPSNKVTEKGKDVELRCDPISGHTALYWYRQSLGQGLEFLIYFQGNSAPDKSGLPSDRFSAERTGGSVSTLTIQRTQQEDSAVYLCASSLVESGRYELYFGPGTRLTVT.

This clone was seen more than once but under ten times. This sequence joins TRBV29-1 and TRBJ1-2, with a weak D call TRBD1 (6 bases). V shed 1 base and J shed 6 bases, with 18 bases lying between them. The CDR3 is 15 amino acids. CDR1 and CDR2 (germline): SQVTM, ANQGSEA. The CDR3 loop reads CSVEGPDSPGDGYTF. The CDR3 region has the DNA TGCAGCGTTGAAGGTCCGGACAGTCCAGGGGATGGCTACACCTTC.

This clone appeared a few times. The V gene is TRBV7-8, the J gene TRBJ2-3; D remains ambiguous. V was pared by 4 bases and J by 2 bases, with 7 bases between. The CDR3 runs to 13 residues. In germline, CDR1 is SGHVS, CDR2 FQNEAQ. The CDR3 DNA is TGTGCCAGCAGCTGGGGTACCACAGATACGCAGTATTTT. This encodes CASSWGTTDTQYF.

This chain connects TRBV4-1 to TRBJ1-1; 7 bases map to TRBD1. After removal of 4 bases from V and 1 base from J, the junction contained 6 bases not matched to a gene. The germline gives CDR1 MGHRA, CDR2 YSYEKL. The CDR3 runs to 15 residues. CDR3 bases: TGCGCCAGCAGCCTCAATCCAGGGGGGAACACTGAAGCTTTCTTT. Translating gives CASSLNPGGNTEAFF.

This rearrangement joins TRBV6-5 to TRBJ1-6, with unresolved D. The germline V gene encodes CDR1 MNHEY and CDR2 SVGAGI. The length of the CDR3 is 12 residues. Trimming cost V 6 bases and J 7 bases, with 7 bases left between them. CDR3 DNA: TGTGCCAGCAGGACGCAGAATTCACCCCTCCACTTT. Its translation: CASRTQNSPLHF.

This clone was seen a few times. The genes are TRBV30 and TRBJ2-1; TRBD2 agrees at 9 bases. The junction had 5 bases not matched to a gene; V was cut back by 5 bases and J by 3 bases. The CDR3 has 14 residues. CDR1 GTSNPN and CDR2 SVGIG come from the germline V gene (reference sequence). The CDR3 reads CAWSTSGLYNEQFF. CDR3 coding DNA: TGTGCCTGGTCGACTAGCGGCCTCTACAATGAGCAGTTCTTC. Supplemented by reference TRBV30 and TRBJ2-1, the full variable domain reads SQTIHQWPATLVQPVGSPLSLECTVEGTSNPNLYWYRQAAGRGLQLLFYSVGIGQISSEVPQNLSASRPQDRQFILSSKKLLLSDSGFYLCAWSTSGLYNEQFFGPGTRLTVL.

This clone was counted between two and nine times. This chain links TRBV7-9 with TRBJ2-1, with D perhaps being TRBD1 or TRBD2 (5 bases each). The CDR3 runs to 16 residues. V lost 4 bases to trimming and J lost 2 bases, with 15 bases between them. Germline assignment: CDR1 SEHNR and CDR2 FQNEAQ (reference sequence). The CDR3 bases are TGTGCCAGCAGCTCTCTCTATGGGGGACCCTACAATGAGCAGTTCTTC. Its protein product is CASSSLYGGPYNEQFF.

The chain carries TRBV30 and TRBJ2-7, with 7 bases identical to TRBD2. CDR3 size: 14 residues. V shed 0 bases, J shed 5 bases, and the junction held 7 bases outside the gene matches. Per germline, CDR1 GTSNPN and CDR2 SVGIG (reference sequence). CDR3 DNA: TGTGCCTGGAGTGTAGGGAGGGGATGGGACGAGCAGTACTTC. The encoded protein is CAWSVGRGWDEQYF.

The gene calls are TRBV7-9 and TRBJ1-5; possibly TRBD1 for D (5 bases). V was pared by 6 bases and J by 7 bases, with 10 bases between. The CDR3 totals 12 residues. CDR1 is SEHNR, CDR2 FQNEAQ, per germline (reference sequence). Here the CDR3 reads CASSVEGQPQHF. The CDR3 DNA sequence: TGTGCCAGCAGTGTAGAGGGGCAGCCCCAGCATTTT. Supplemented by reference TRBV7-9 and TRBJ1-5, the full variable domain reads DTGVSQNPRHKITKRGQNVTFRCDPISEHNRLYWYRQTLGQGPEFLTYFQNEAQLEKSRLLSDRFSAERPKGSFSTLEIQRTEQGDSAMYLCASSVEGQPQHFGDGTRLSIL.

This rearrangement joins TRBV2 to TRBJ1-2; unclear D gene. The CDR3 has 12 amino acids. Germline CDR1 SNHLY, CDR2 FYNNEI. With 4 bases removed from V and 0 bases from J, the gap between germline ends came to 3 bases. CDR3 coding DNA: TGTGCCAGCAGTGCGCCTAACTATGGCTACACCTTC. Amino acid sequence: CASSAPNYGYTF. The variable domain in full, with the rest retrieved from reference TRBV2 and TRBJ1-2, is EPEVTQTPSHQVTQMGQEVILRCVPISNHLYFYWYRQILGQKVEFLVSFYNNEISEKSEIFDDQFSVERPDGSNFTLKIRSTKLEDSAMYFCASSAPNYGYTFGSGTRLTVV.

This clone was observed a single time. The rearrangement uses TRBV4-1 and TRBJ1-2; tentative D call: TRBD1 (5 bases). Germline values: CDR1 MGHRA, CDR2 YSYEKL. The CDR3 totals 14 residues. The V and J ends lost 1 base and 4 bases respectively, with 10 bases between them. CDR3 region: CASSQAGGSYGYTF. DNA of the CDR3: TGCGCCAGCAGCCAAGCGGGGGGGTCCTATGGCTACACCTTC.

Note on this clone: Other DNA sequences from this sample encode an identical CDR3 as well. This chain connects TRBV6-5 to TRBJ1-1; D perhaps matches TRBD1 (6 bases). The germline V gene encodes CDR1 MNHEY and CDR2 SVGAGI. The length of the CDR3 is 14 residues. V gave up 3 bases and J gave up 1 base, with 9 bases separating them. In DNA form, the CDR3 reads TGTGCCAGCAGTTATTCAGGGGAGAACACTGAAGCTTTCTTT. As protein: CASSYSGENTEAFF.

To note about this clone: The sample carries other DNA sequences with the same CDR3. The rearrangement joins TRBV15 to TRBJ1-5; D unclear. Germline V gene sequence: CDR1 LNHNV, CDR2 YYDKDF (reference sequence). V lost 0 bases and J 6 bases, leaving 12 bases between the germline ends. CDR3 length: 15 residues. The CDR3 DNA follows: TGTGCCACCAGCAGAGATTTGGGGTCCGGTCAGCCCCAGCATTTT. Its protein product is CATSRDLGSGQPQHF.

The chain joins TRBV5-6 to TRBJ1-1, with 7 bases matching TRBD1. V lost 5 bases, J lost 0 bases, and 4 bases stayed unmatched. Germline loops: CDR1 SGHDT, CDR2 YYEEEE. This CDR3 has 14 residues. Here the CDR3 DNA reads TGTGCCAGCAGGGTGGGACAGATGAACACTGAAGCTTTCTTT. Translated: CASRVGQMNTEAFF.

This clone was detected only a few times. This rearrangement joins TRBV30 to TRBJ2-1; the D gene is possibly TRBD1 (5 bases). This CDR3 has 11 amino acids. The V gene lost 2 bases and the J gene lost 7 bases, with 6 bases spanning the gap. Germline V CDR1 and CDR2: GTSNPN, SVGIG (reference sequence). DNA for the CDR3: TGTGCCTGGAGTCCAGGGAATGAGCAGTTCTTC. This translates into CAWSPGNEQFF.

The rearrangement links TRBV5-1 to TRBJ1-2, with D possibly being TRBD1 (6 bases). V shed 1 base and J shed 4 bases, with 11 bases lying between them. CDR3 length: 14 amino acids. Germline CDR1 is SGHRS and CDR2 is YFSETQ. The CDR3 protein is CASSLSGVGYGYTF. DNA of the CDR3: TGCGCCAGCAGCTTGTCAGGGGTTGGCTATGGCTACACCTTC.

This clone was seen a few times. CDR3 nucleotide sequence: TGTGCCAGCAGCTTAGTCGCTGAAGCTTTCTTT. Protein product: CASSLVAEAFF. The chain links TRBV11-2 to TRBJ1-1; unclear D gene. The CDR3 has 11 amino acids. The V end lost 1 base, the J end lost 6 bases, and 3 bases lay between the germline ends. Germline CDR1 SGHAT, CDR2 FQNNGV.

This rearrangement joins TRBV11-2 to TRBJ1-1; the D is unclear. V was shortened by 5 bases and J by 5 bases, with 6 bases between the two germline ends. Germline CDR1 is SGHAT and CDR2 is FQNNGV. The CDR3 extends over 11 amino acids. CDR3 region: CASSLGTEAFF. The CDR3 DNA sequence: TGTGCCAGCAGCCTGGGGACTGAAGCTTTCTTT.

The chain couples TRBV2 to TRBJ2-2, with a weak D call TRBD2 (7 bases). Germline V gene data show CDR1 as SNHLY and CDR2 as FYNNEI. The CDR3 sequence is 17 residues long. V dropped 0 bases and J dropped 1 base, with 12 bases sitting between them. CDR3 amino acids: CASSEAGGRRNTGELFF. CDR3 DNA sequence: TGTGCCAGCAGTGAAGCCGGGGGGCGGAGGAACACCGGGGAGCTGTTTTTT.